What follows are 2 T cell receptor beta chains derived from one specimen sequenced in a study of shared clonotypes between healthy human individuals. Assay: immunoSEQ multiplex PCR; the TCRdb copy retains only in-frame clones and omits some. The data show roughly 1.5 million clones, approximately 98% seen once. The sequencing input was naive CD4+ T cells sorted from blood. Documented subset: CD45RA+ positively selected. The receptors were sampled from a man aged 25-45 years in good health.

The gene calls are TRBV5-1 and TRBJ2-3; D is uncertain. The V end lost 2 bases, the J end lost 2 bases, and 9 bases lay between the germline ends. CDR3 length equals 14 residues. From germline, CDR1 is SGHRS and CDR2 YFSETQ. CDR3: CASSFGGVTDTQYF. In DNA, the CDR3 is TGCGCCAGCAGCTTCGGTGGAGTCACAGATACGCAGTATTTT.

The V call is TRBV4-3, the J call TRBJ2-2; a weak D match, TRBD2 (5 bases). The CDR3 length is 13 residues. CDR1 and CDR2 from the germline V gene are LGHNA and YSLEER. Trimming removed 3 bases at V and 12 bases at J, with 14 bases between. For the CDR3, the DNA is TGCGCCAGCAGCCAGGACCCGACGGGAAAGCTGTTTTTT. This translates into CASSQDPTGKLFF.